This TCR beta chain was sequenced for a study of blood T cell repertoires in COVID-19. With 2 bases removed from V and 5 bases from J, the gap between germline ends came to 4 bases. The CDR3 extends over 11 amino acids. Germline-derived CDR1 and CDR2 are MNHNY and SVGAGI (reference sequence). Generated by immunoSEQ multiplex PCR, the TCRdb table keeps only in-frame clones and is missing some. The sample shows about 100,000 clones, roughly 90% of them seen only once. Sequenced sample: peripheral blood. The origin of this receptor is a man aged 55 to 70 with acute or convalescent COVID-19. This sequence joins TRBV6-6 and TRBJ2-7; D call uncertain. This CDR3 reads CASSYQDEQYF. The CDR3 DNA sequence: TGTGCCAGCAGTTACCAGGACGAGCAGTACTTC.